The sequence of this T cell receptor (beta chain) was determined in a study of blood T cell repertoires in COVID-19 (dated by TCRdb to 2018 to 2020). Turning to the overall study: The collaborator samples originated in the United States, Italy and Spain and spanned the acute and convalescent phases of COVID-19. Sample metadata almost always included a de-identified subject ID, COVID-19 status, age in years and sex. Deeply sampled blood TCRbeta repertoires from subjects exposed to, actively infected with, or recovered from COVID-19 were included in the dataset. The repertoires were released in a freely available public database meant as a resource for research on the immune response to SARS-CoV-2. The prospective study material was composed of cDNA or gDNA derived from T cells, B-cell-depleted T cells, or PBMCs. HLA class I and class II types, where available, came from metadata supplied by the sample provider rather than from assay-based typing. The samples were drawn from the first 160 participants of the ongoing ImmuneRACE study and from some 1,300 subjects provided by 6 global collaborators.

The CDR3, from cysteine to phenylalanine, totals 13 residues. Just CDR3 DNA is preserved here, 39 bases in frame from base 1. V is clipped by 5 bases and J by 3 bases, and the sequence between their germline boundaries is 7 bases long. CDR1 and CDR2 are read off the germline V gene as MNHEY and SVGAGI. The investigation overall reported the following: The amount of clinical and demographic metadata varied by source and participant and was provided uncurated.

The immunoSEQ Assay, a bias-controlled multiplex PCR, was used to amplify TCRbeta CDR3 regions from genomic DNA. As for how the authors treated the data: The number of nucleated cells in each sample was estimated by amplification of reference gene primers within the assay. To quantify the absolute abundance of each unique TCRbeta CDR3 rearrangement, sequence reads were collapsed and filtered. For each sample, productive Simpson clonality was calculated as the square root of Simpson's diversity index across productive rearrangements. TCRdb provides this immuneACCESS table in a form limited to in-frame rearrangements. Some clones are lacking; in checked studies, under half of them reflect an unresolved V gene, and why the rest are absent is not known. D and trimming were read from the DNA, whereas the V and J calls and clone size are those reported in that table. The sample table contains approximately 210,000 clones; only one count was recorded for around 81% of them. The ten largest clones take up approximately 9% of the sample.

Participants in the prospective study were enrolled through a virtual design, were aged roughly 18 to 100 years, and lived in roughly 26 United States geographic areas. Cohort assignment in the prospective study relied on participant-reported clinical history from a screening survey and a study questionnaire. In the prospective study, mobile phlebotomists collected whole blood, serum and a nasopharyngeal or oropharyngeal swab from each participant. Additional blood draws and questionnaires over an approximately 2-month period could optionally be provided by prospective study participants. Before DNA extraction, prospective study blood samples were shipped either frozen or at room temperature. This clone was seen a few times. Its antigen target is currently unknown. No base quality values were provided; no much bigger clone lies one nucleotide off.

The receptor was derived from a woman aged 50 to 60 with acute COVID-19. The sequenced sample was PBMCs or T cells enriched from blood (not recorded which). The chain is assembled from TRBV6-5 and TRBJ2-2, with no reliable assignment of the D segment. CDR3 sequence: CASSRQDTGELFF. The nucleotide sequence reads as follows: TGTGCCAGCAGTAGACAAGACACCGGGGAGCTGTTTTTT.